This TCR beta chain was sequenced for a study of T cell repertoires in cytomegalovirus infection. Study context: The public TCR beta signatures pointed to both CMV infection and matching HLA type.

This clonotype was recorded at least ten times. Each CDR3 protein gets one entry after TCRdb re-called the reads with MiXCR. Here the sample spans roughly 230,000 distinct CDR3 sequences, around 6.4% being singletons. The V gene's germline CDR1 is LNHNV and CDR2 YYDKDF (reference sequence). The V end was cut by 0 bases, the J end by 13 bases, with 15 bases between. This CDR3 comprises 13 residues. The sample consisted of PBMCs. The clonotype comes from a human donor in good health (CMV status not recorded). Some clones in this sample may be carry-over from other donors' samples. The rearrangement joins TRBV15 to TRBJ1-2, with D hard to call. This CDR3 reads CATSRDDGKDPTF. The CDR3 bases are TGTGCCACCAGCAGAGATGATGGCAAGGACCCCACCTTC.